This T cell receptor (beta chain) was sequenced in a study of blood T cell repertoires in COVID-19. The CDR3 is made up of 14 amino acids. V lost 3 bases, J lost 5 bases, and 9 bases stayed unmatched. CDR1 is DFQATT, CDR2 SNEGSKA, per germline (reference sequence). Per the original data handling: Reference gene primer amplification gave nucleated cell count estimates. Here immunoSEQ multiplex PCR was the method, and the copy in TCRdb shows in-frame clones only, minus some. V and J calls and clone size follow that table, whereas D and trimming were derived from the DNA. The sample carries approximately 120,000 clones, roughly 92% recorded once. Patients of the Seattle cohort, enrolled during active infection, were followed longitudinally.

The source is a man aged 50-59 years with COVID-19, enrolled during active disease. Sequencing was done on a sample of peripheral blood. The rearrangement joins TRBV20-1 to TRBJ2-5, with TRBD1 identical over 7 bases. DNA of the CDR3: TGCAGTGCTAGTGCGACAGGGATGGGCGAGACCCAGTACTTC. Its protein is CSASATGMGETQYF.